The clone carrying this TCR beta chain is classed as medium-sized. Using immunoSEQ multiplex PCR, the repertoire was profiled, and TCRdb retains in-frame clones only, with some absent. The sample records some 130,000 clones, about 92% being singletons. The data stem from a study of control samples from healthy donors and cancer patients. V was trimmed by 0 bases and J by 4 bases, leaving 7 bases between them. The CDR3 consists of 15 residues. Per germline, CDR1 MGHRA and CDR2 YSYEKL. The sequencing sample was made of PBMCs. This receptor was identified in a middle-aged man with head and neck cancer. The chain joins TRBV4-1 to TRBJ1-6; no firm D call. CDR3 in amino acids: CASSQDRGYNSPLHF. CDR3 bases: TGCGCCAGCAGCCAAGATCGTGGATATAATTCACCCCTCCACTTT.